A single sample gave rise to the 16 T cell receptor beta chains below, sequenced in a study of T cell responses to AZD1222 COVID-19 vaccine. Sequencing was performed with immunoSEQ multiplex PCR; in TCRdb, only in-frame clones are kept and a portion is missing. The sample lists some 130,000 clones; approximately 90% were seen once. The material sequenced was peripheral blood, taken on day 0 of AZD1222 vaccination. The receptor source for this set is an adult in good health.

The rearrangement uses TRBV2 and TRBJ1-6; D possibly corresponds to TRBD1 (6 bases). Germline loops: CDR1 SNHLY, CDR2 FYNNEI. CDR3 length: 14 residues. The V end lost 7 bases, the J end lost 7 bases, and 14 bases lay between the germline ends. CDR3 sequence (DNA): TGTGCCAGCACCTCGACAGGAGTCAATTCACCCCTCCACTTT. Amino acids: CASTSTGVNSPLHF.

This sequence joins TRBV24-1 and TRBJ2-3; the D is unclear. The CDR3 consists of 14 residues. Germline-derived CDR1 and CDR2 are KGHDR and SFDVKD. V was trimmed by 4 bases and J by 0 bases, leaving 7 bases between them. CDR3 region: CATSDRFSTDTQYF. The DNA for the CDR3 is TGTGCCACCAGTGACCGCTTTAGCACAGATACGCAGTATTTT.

This rearrangement joins TRBV18 to TRBJ1-5; perhaps TRBD1 as D (5 bases). Trimming took off 3 bases at V and 4 bases at J, with 13 bases between the two ends. Germline CDR1 is KGHSH and CDR2 is LQKENI. This CDR3 spans 15 amino acids. CDR3 protein: CASSPDRGWNQPQHF. CDR3 nucleotides: TGTGCCAGCTCACCCGACCGGGGGTGGAATCAGCCCCAGCATTTT.

V is TRBV28 and J is TRBJ2-7; TRBD2 matches at 9 bases. CDR3 size: 13 residues. V was pared by 5 bases and J by 2 bases, with 1 base of the junction left unmatched. The germline V gene encodes CDR1 MDHEN and CDR2 SYDVKM. For the CDR3, the DNA is TGTGCCAGCAGTAGCGGGGGGACCTACGAGCAGTACTTC. This codes for CASSSGGTYEQYF.

This clone was counted between two and nine times. The genes are TRBV6-2 or TRBV6-3 and TRBJ1-1, with D possibly being TRBD1 (5 bases). CDR3 length: 13 residues. CDR1 and CDR2 (germline): MNHEY, SVGEGT. V lost 2 bases, J lost 2 bases, and 6 bases lay in between. CDR3: CASSYRDNTEAFF. The CDR3 nucleotides are TGTGCCAGCAGTTACCGGGACAACACTGAAGCTTTCTTT.

The rearrangement links TRBV28 to TRBJ1-3; D ambiguous. The germline CDR1 and CDR2 sequences are MDHEN and SYDVKM. This CDR3 contains 15 residues. Trimming stripped 4 bases from V and 0 bases from J, with 10 bases between. The CDR3 loop reads CASSSGGFSGNTIYF. For the CDR3, the DNA is TGTGCCAGCAGTTCGGGAGGGTTCTCTGGAAACACCATATATTTT.

The chain uses TRBV19 and TRBJ1-1; D is perhaps TRBD1 (6 bases). The V gene lost 1 base and the J gene lost 8 bases, with 8 bases spanning the gap. CDR1 is LNHDA, CDR2 SQIVND, per germline (reference sequence). The CDR3 length is 12 residues. In nucleotides, the CDR3 is TGTGCCAGTAGTATAGGAGACAGGGAAGCTTTCTTT. Residues: CASSIGDREAFF.

The rearrangement uses TRBV6-2 or TRBV6-3 and TRBJ1-5, with TRBD1 identical over 7 bases. J was trimmed by 0 bases and V by 6 bases; bases with no gene match: 20. The V gene's germline CDR1 is MNHEY and CDR2 SVGEGT. The CDR3 totals 20 residues. In DNA, the CDR3 is TGTGCCAGCAGCCACCGCGAACAGGGGTTTCTACCCTATAGCAATCAGCCCCAGCATTTT. Amino acids: CASSHREQGFLPYSNQPQHF.

This clone was seen a few times. The V gene is TRBV6-5, the J gene TRBJ1-4, with D hard to call. The V and J ends lost 6 bases and 8 bases respectively, with 10 bases between them. Germline CDR1 is MNHEY and CDR2 is SVGAGI. The CDR3 has 12 amino acids. The CDR3 is CASSPLREKLFF. CDR3 coding DNA: TGTGCCAGCAGCCCCCTGAGGGAAAAACTGTTTTTT.

The chain uses TRBV11-2 and TRBJ2-3; 9 bases line up with TRBD2. Germline values: CDR1 SGHAT, CDR2 FQNNGV. The CDR3 is made up of 16 amino acids. The V gene end was trimmed by 5 bases and the J gene end by 0 bases; junction bases not matched to a gene: 6. For the CDR3, the DNA is TGTGCCAGCAGCGCACTAGCGGGTGGTAGCACAGATACGCAGTATTTT. The encoded protein is CASSALAGGSTDTQYF.

The chain links TRBV10-3 to TRBJ1-1, with D perhaps matching TRBD1 (5 bases). CDR3 length equals 16 residues. The germline V gene has CDR1 ENHRY and CDR2 SYGVKD. Trimming removed 2 bases from V and 4 bases from J, with 17 bases in between. The CDR3 nucleotides read TGTGCCATCAGTGAGCCCCCGGGACGACGGGGCACTGAAGCTTTCTTT. It specifies CAISEPPGRRGTEAFF.

The chain is built from TRBV5-1 and TRBJ1-4; D is ambiguous. The CDR3 totals 16 residues. V was clipped by 1 base and J by 1 base, with 11 bases between them. Per the germline V gene, CDR1 is SGHRS and CDR2 is YFSETQ. This chain's CDR3 is CASSLFETGTNEKLFF. Here the CDR3 DNA reads TGCGCCAGCAGCTTGTTTGAGACGGGAACTAATGAAAAACTGTTTTTT.

The gene calls are TRBV6-5 and TRBJ2-7, with TRBD1 matching over 7 bases. The CDR3 contains 13 residues. Trimming at V came to 7 bases and at J to 2 bases, leaving 5 bases not matched to a gene. CDR1 and CDR2 (germline): MNHEY, SVGAGI. CDR3 nucleotides: TGTGCCAGCACCTGGGACAGAGCCTACGAGCAGTACTTC. It encodes CASTWDRAYEQYF.

The CDR3 region has the DNA TGTGCCAGCAGCTTTGGGACAGGGGGAAATTCACCCCTCCACTTT. Residues: CASSFGTGGNSPLHF. This chain links TRBV7-2 with TRBJ1-6, with 11 bases matching TRBD1. The CDR3 spans 15 residues. Trimming removed 3 bases from V and 7 bases from J; junction bases left unmatched: 2. In germline, CDR1 is SGHTA, CDR2 FQGNSA.

This clone was recorded only once. J is TRBJ2-7 and V is TRBV4-3; 7 bases match TRBD1. The germline CDR1 and CDR2 sequences are LGHNA and YSLEER. J lost 12 bases, V lost 0 bases, and 11 bases had no gene match. The CDR3 totals 14 residues. CDR3 in DNA: TGCGCCAGCAGCCAAGATTTGGTGGACAGGAACACGTACTTC. Translation gives CASSQDLVDRNTYF.

By sample share, this clone is large. The V gene is TRBV6-2 or TRBV6-3, the J gene TRBJ1-1, with 7 positions matching TRBD1. After removal of 6 bases from V and 5 bases from J, the junction contained 6 bases not matched to a gene. The CDR3 extends over 13 amino acids. Germline V CDR1 and CDR2: MNHEY, SVGEGT. CDR3 nucleotides: TGTGCCAGCAGCCCCCAGACAGGGACTGAAGCTTTCTTT. Translation gives CASSPQTGTEAFF.